This TCR beta chain stems from a study of radiation and T cells in renal cell carcinoma. Repertoires were generated with immunoSEQ multiplex PCR, while TCRdb's copy carries only in-frame clones and drops some. The sample includes just under 150,000 clones, about 86% of them seen just once. Time point specified: blood 4 weeks post-SBRT, at nephrectomy. The treatment denotes: 15 Gy SBRT to primary tumor, nephrectomy 4 weeks later. CDR3 length equals 15 residues. Germline loops: CDR1 SGDLS, CDR2 YYNGEE. V lost 5 bases and J 2 bases, leaving 14 bases between the germline ends. The receptor's source is a woman aged 45-65 years with renal cell carcinoma. The chain carries TRBV9 and TRBJ2-1; D tentatively reads TRBD1 or TRBD2 (5 bases each). This specimen consisted of blood, obtained from a patient whose treatment included radiotherapy and nephrectomy. The CDR3 region has the DNA TGTGCCAGCAGTGGGACGGTTGTACCCTACAATGAGCAGTTCTTC. It encodes CASSGTVVPYNEQFF.